This TCR beta chain was recorded in a study of blood T cell repertoires in COVID-19. The overall study: The United States, Italy and Spain supplied acute and convalescent COVID-19 samples.

Germline CDR1 MNHEY, CDR2 SVGEGT. V shed 3 bases and J shed 5 bases, with 7 bases lying between them. This CDR3 is 12 amino acids long. Assay: immunoSEQ multiplex PCR; the TCRdb copy retains only in-frame clones and omits some. The sample has 150,000 to 200,000 clones; 78% are singletons. The V call is TRBV6-2 or TRBV6-3, the J call TRBJ1-1; D is possibly TRBD1 (5 bases). The sequence was obtained from a woman of 80 years or more with active or convalescent COVID-19. The specimen sequenced was peripheral blood. DNA of the CDR3: TGTGCCAGCAGTTATACAGGAACTGAAGCTTTCTTT. This encodes CASSYTGTEAFF.